A single sample is the source of the 24 T cell receptor beta chains below, sequenced in a study of human versus mouse CDR3 diversity and MHC coevolution. The protocol was immunoSEQ multiplex PCR, while the TCRdb copy is restricted to in-frame clones and leaves out a portion. The sample lists about 77,000 clones, about 90% occurring once. The sequenced sample consisted of naive CD4+ T cells from blood. Subset reported: CD45RO-negative CD62L-positive naive CD4 T cells. All receptors come from a person aged 25-75 years in good health.

The V call is TRBV7-9, the J call TRBJ1-2, with 8 bases fitting TRBD1. The length of the CDR3 is 17 residues. V shed 4 bases, J shed 6 bases, and the junction held 16 bases outside the gene matches. The germline CDR1 and CDR2 sequences are SEHNR and FQNEAQ (reference sequence). CDR3: CASSSLTGEVTRDGYTF. The CDR3 DNA is TGTGCCAGCAGCTCCTTGACAGGGGAAGTTACAAGGGATGGCTACACCTTC.

The rearrangement joins TRBV28 to TRBJ2-2; 9 bases match TRBD1. CDR3 length: 16 amino acids. The V gene's germline CDR1 is MDHEN and CDR2 SYDVKM. With 4 bases clipped from V and 7 bases from J, the junction kept 10 bases outside the gene matches. The CDR3 DNA is TGTGCCAGCAGTTCCCCGGGACAGGGCACCAGCGGGGAGCTGTTTTTT. Protein product: CASSSPGQGTSGELFF.

The V and J genes are TRBV5-1 and TRBJ1-1, with D possibly TRBD1 on 5 matching bases. With 0 bases removed from V and 6 bases from J, the gap between germline ends came to 15 bases. Germline CDR1 reads SGHRS; CDR2 reads YFSETQ. The CDR3 loop spans 15 amino acids. The CDR3 here is CASSLAGGGASEAFF. CDR3 nucleotides: TGCGCCAGCAGCTTGGCCGGCGGCGGGGCGTCTGAAGCTTTCTTT.

V and J are TRBV29-1 and TRBJ2-1, with 11 bases identical to TRBD2. Looked up from germline, CDR1 is SQVTM and CDR2 is ANQGSEA. Trimming cost V 3 bases and J 6 bases; bases outside gene matches: 13. The CDR3 extends over 17 amino acids. The CDR3 region has the DNA TGCAGCGTTGAGGCTGGTATAGCGGGGGGGAGTTTCAATGAGCAGTTCTTC. Amino acid sequence: CSVEAGIAGGSFNEQFF.

V usage is TRBV18 and J usage is TRBJ1-2, with no clear D. Trimming shortened V by 8 bases and J by 1 base, and 17 bases separated the two germline ends. Germline values: CDR1 KGHSH, CDR2 LQKENI. This CDR3 is 15 amino acids long. CDR3 DNA: TGTGCCAGCCAAAACGGCCCAGGAGGTAACTATGGCTACACCTTC. Translating it yields CASQNGPGGNYGYTF. The whole variable domain, remainder taken from reference TRBV18 and TRBJ1-2, is NAGVMQNPRHLVRRRGQEARLRCSPMKGHSHVYWYRQLPEEGLKFMVYLQKENIIDESGMPKERFSAEFPKEGPSILRIQQVVRGDSAAYFCASQNGPGGNYGYTFGSGTRLTVV.

This rearrangement joins TRBV5-1 to TRBJ1-1; D is unclear. The V gene's germline CDR1 is SGHRS and CDR2 YFSETQ. Trimming left V 3 bases short and J 4 bases short, with 13 bases between. The CDR3 loop spans 14 amino acids. Written as DNA, the CDR3 is TGCGCCAGCAGCTCGTGGCGGGAGGGCACTGAAGCTTTCTTT. Protein product: CASSSWREGTEAFF.

The chain combines TRBV10-1 with TRBJ2-7, with a weak D call TRBD2 (6 bases). Trimming left V 4 bases short and J 3 bases short, with 16 bases between. The CDR3 loop spans 15 amino acids. The V gene's germline CDR1 is WNHNN and CDR2 SYGVQD (reference sequence). CDR3 DNA sequence: TGCGCCAGCAGTGGATACGGGAGAGATGGCTACGAGCAGTACTTC. Its protein product is CASSGYGRDGYEQYF.

The rearrangement links TRBV19 to TRBJ1-1; D remains ambiguous. Trimming cost V 7 bases and J 4 bases, with 16 bases left between them. The CDR3 is made up of 14 amino acids. Per germline, CDR1 LNHDA and CDR2 SQIVND (reference sequence). Written as DNA, the CDR3 is TGTGCCAGTACCCCGTGGAGGTTTTCCACTGAAGCTTTCTTT. This encodes CASTPWRFSTEAFF.

The chain has TRBV19 and TRBJ1-2, with 9 bases identical to TRBD1. Per germline, CDR1 LNHDA and CDR2 SQIVND (reference sequence). Unmatched junction bases numbered 7, after V lost 9 bases and J lost 2 bases. This CDR3 is 14 amino acids long. This chain's CDR3 is CASNDRGGNYGYTF. The CDR3 DNA is TGTGCCAGCAATGACAGGGGGGGAAACTATGGCTACACCTTC.

The V and J genes are TRBV9 and TRBJ1-3; TRBD1 might be the D (5 bases). Germline V CDR1 and CDR2: SGDLS, YYNGEE. The length of the CDR3 is 16 residues. Trimming took 2 bases from V and 0 from J, leaving 12 bases between them. CDR3 sequence (DNA): TGTGCCAGCAGCGTTAGCGGGGCACTCTCTGGAAACACCATATATTTT. Translating it yields CASSVSGALSGNTIYF.

This clone was recorded only once. V and J are TRBV2 and TRBJ2-1; 7 positions agree with TRBD1. CDR1 and CDR2 from the germline V gene are SNHLY and FYNNEI. Trimming cost V 8 bases and J 5 bases; bases outside gene matches: 12. CDR3 length equals 15 residues. CDR3 DNA: TGTGCCAGCTTGTTACTTGGGACAGCAAACAATGAGCAGTTCTTC. Amino acid sequence: CASLLLGTANNEQFF.

J is TRBJ2-7 and V is TRBV27; 10 bases align to TRBD1. The ends lost 4 bases at V and 2 bases at J; junction bases unmatched: 8. The CDR3 contains 16 residues. In germline, CDR1 is MNHEY, CDR2 SMNVEV (reference sequence). The CDR3 DNA reads TGTGCCAGCAGTTCCCGGGACAGGGGTATCCCCTACGAGCAGTACTTC. Its protein product is CASSSRDRGIPYEQYF.

This chain uses TRBV2 with TRBJ2-7, with 7 bases identical to TRBD1. Germline CDR1 is SNHLY and CDR2 is FYNNEI. J was trimmed by 4 bases and V by 7 bases; bases with no gene match: 10. The CDR3 is 14 residues long. This chain's CDR3 is CASKNRDSLYEQYF. The CDR3, as DNA: TGTGCCAGCAAAAATCGGGACAGCTTGTACGAGCAGTACTTC.

The chain joins TRBV5-5 to TRBJ1-1, with 7 positions matching TRBD1. Germline trimming cut 0 bases from V and 1 base from J; bases unmatched to any gene: 3. CDR1 SGHKS and CDR2 YYEKEE come from the germline V gene (reference sequence). This CDR3 is 15 amino acids long. CDR3 in amino acids: CASSLAGTANTEAFF. In DNA, the CDR3 is TGTGCCAGCAGCTTGGCCGGGACAGCGAACACTGAAGCTTTCTTT.

The J gene is TRBJ2-1, the V gene TRBV10-3, with 7 bases that match TRBD1. Germline V gene data show CDR1 as ENHRY and CDR2 as SYGVKD. This CDR3 is built from 16 residues. The J segment lost 1 base and the V segment lost 10 bases, leaving 13 bases of the junction unmatched. Here the CDR3 DNA reads TGTGCCACCAAGGGGGTTTCAGGGGGATCCTACAATGAGCAGTTCTTC. As protein: CATKGVSGGSYNEQFF.

The DNA for the CDR3 is TGTGCCAGCAGCTTGATGAGGAGCGCGTTGTCTTCCAATGAGCAGTTCTTC. Translation gives CASSLMRSALSSNEQFF. The V call is TRBV5-6, the J call TRBJ2-1; the D is unclear. V lost 1 base, J lost 6 bases, and 20 bases lay in between. Germline-derived CDR1 and CDR2 are SGHDT and YYEEEE. The CDR3 extends over 17 amino acids.

In its sample, this clone was seen a few times. The chain employs TRBV19 and TRBJ1-3, with D perhaps matching TRBD1 (6 bases). Germline V gene data show CDR1 as LNHDA and CDR2 as SQIVND (reference sequence). V gave up 7 bases and J gave up 0 bases, with 16 bases separating them. The CDR3 runs 16 residues. The CDR3 is CASTKQGRSSGNTIYF. The CDR3 nucleotides are TGTGCCAGTACCAAACAGGGTAGAAGCTCTGGAAACACCATATATTTT.

The chain joins TRBV4-1 to TRBJ2-1; D might be TRBD2 (6 bases). CDR3 length: 17 amino acids. Trimming stripped 4 bases from V and 3 bases from J, with 19 bases between. The germline V gene encodes CDR1 MGHRA and CDR2 YSYEKL. The CDR3 DNA reads TGCGCCAGCAGCCTACCCGCAGGAGGGTTCCTCTACAATGAGCAGTTCTTC. Amino acid sequence: CASSLPAGGFLYNEQFF.

The genes are TRBV21-1 and TRBJ2-7; TRBD2 is taken as the D call from the table, unchecked against the DNA. TRBV21-1 is termed a pseudogene. The CDR3 totals 16 residues. The CDR3 here is CASTPLGGRGSYEQYF. The CDR3 region has the DNA TGTGCCAGCACTCCGCTTGGCGGGAGAGGGTCCTACGAGCAGTACTTC.

V and J are TRBV5-4 and TRBJ2-2, with 7 bases identical to TRBD2. Germline CDR1 and CDR2: SGHNT and YYREEE (reference sequence). The CDR3 is 15 residues long. J gave up 2 bases and V 7 bases, and 8 bases lay outside the gene matches. CDR3 in DNA: TGTGCCAGCCTTCCCACGGGAGGAAACACCGGGGAGCTGTTTTTT. It translates to CASLPTGGNTGELFF. The complete variable domain, with remaining parts taken from reference TRBV5-4 and TRBJ2-2, reads ETGVTQSPTHLIKTRGQQVTLRCSSQSGHNTVSWYQQALGQGPQFIFQYYREEENGRGNFPPRFSGLQFPNYSSELNVNALELDDSALYLCASLPTGGNTGELFFGEGSRLTVL.

The chain has TRBV7-3 and TRBJ1-2; 10 bases line up with TRBD1. In germline, CDR1 is SGHTA, CDR2 FQGTGA. After removal of 4 bases from V and 7 bases from J, the junction contained 6 bases not matched to a gene. The CDR3 has 14 residues. The CDR3 DNA reads TGTGCCAGCAGCTCGAGCGGACAGGGGGGTGGCTACACCTTC. It yields the protein CASSSSGQGGGYTF. Using reference TRBV7-3 and TRBJ1-2 for the parts outside the CDR3, the full variable domain is GAGVSQTPSNKVTEKGKYVELRCDPISGHTALYWYRQSLGQGPEFLIYFQGTGAADDSGLPNDRFFAVRPEGSVSTLKIQRTERGDSAVYLCASSSSGQGGGYTFGSGTRLTVV.

The V and J genes are TRBV4-2 and TRBJ2-5; D is perhaps TRBD1 (5 bases). TRBJ2-7 matches the DNA end more closely, so the J call is doubtful. This CDR3 comprises 14 residues. CDR1 is LGHNA, CDR2 YNFKEQ, per germline. CDR3 coding DNA: TGTGCCAGCAGCCAAGTACAGGACACCTACGAGCAGTACTTC. It translates to CASSQVQDTYEQYF.

This clone was counted a single time. The CDR3 reads CASSRGQGIQPQHF. Written as DNA, the CDR3 is TGTGCCAGCTCACGAGGACAGGGCATTCAGCCCCAGCATTTT. This sequence joins TRBV18 and TRBJ1-5, with 8 bases that match TRBD1. With V trimmed by 4 bases and J by 6 bases, 5 bases remained unmatched. This CDR3 has 14 amino acids. Germline V gives CDR1 KGHSH, CDR2 LQKENI.

This clone is a singleton in its sample. The V and J genes are TRBV28 and TRBJ1-5, with D perhaps TRBD1 (5 bases). Per the germline V gene, CDR1 is MDHEN and CDR2 is SYDVKM. Trimming left V 6 bases short and J 0 bases short, with 12 bases between. The CDR3 extends over 15 amino acids. The CDR3 region is CASSSRVGSNQPQHF. The CDR3 DNA is TGTGCCAGCAGCTCCAGGGTGGGTAGCAATCAGCCCCAGCATTTT. The full variable domain, rest sourced from reference TRBV28 and TRBJ1-5, is DVKVTQSSRYLVKRTGEKVFLECVQDMDHENMFWYRQDPGLGLRLIYFSYDVKMKEKGDIPEGYSVSREKKERFSLILESASTNQTSMYLCASSSRVGSNQPQHFGDGTRLSIL.